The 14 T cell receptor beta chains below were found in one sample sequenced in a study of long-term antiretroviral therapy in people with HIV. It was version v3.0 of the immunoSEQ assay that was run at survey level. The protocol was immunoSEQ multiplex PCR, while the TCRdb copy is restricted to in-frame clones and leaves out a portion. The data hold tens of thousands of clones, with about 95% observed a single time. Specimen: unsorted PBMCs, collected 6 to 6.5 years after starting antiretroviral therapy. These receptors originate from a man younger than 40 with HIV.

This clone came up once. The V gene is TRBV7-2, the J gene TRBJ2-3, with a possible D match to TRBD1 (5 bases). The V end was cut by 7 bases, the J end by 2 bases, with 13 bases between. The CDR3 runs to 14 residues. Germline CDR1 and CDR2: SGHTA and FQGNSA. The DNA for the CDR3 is TGTGCCAGCATGTATAGCAGGGCCACAGATACGCAGTATTTT. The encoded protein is CASMYSRATDTQYF.

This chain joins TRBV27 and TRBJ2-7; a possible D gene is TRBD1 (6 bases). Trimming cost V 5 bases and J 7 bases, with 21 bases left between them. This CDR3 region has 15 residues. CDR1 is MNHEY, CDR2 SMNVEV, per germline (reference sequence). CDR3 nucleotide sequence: TGTGCCAGCAGTCCCCTCCGGGACACCCTTTTAGAGCAGTACTTC. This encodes CASSPLRDTLLEQYF.

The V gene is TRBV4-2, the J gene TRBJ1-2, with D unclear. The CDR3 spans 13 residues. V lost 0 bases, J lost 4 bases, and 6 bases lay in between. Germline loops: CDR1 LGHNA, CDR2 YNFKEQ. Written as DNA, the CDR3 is TGTGCCAGCAGCCAAGAGGAGTCCTATGGCTACACCTTC. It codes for CASSQEESYGYTF.

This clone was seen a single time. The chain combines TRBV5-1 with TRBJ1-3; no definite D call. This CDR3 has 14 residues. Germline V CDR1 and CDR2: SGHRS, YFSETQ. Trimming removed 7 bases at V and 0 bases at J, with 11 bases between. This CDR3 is CASSRPDSGNTIYF. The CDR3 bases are TGCGCCAGCTCGCGCCCGGACTCTGGAAACACCATATATTTT.

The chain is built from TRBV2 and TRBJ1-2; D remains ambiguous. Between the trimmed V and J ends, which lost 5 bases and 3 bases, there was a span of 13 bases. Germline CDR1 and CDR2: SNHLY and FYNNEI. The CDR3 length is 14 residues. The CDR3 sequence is CASSPQAGYYGYTF. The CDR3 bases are TGTGCCAGCAGTCCCCAGGCGGGGTACTATGGCTACACCTTC.

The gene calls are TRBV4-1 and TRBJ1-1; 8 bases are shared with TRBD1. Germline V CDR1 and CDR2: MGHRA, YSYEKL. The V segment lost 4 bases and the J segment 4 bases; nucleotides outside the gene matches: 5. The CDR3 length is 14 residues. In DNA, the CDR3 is TGCGCCAGCAGCCTAGGACAGGGAATCACTGAAGCTTTCTTT. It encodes CASSLGQGITEAFF.

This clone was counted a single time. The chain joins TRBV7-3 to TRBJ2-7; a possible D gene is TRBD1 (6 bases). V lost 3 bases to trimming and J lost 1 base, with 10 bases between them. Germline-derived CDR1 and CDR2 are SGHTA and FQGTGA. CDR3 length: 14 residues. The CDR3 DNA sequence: TGTGCCAGCAGCTTGACAGGACCTTCCTACGAGCAGTACTTC. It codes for CASSLTGPSYEQYF.

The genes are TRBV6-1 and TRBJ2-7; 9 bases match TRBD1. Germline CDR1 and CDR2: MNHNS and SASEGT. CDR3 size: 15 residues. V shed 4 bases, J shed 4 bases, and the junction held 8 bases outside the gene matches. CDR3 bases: TGTGCCAGCAGTGTCGGGACAGGGTTGTGGTACGAGCAGTACTTC. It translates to CASSVGTGLWYEQYF.

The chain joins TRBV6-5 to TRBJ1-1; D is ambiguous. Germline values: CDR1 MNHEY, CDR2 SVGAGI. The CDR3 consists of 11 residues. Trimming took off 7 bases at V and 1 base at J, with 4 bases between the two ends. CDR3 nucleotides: TGTGCCAGCACGTCGAACACTGAAGCTTTCTTT. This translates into CASTSNTEAFF.

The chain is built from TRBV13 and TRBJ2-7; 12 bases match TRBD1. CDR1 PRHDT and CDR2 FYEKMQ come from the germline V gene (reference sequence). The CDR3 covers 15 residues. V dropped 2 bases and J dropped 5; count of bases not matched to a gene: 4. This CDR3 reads CASSLRGTGGNEQYF. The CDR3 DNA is TGTGCCAGCAGCTTAAGGGGGACAGGGGGCAACGAGCAGTACTTC. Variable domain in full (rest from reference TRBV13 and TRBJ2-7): AAGVIQSPRHLIKEKRETATLKCYPIPRHDTVYWYQQGPGQDPQFLISFYEKMQSDKGSIPDRFSAQQFSDYHSELNMSSLELGDSALYFCASSLRGTGGNEQYFGPGTRLTVT.

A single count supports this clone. The CDR3 nucleotides read TGCAGCGTGGAACCGGGACAGAACACAGATACGCAGTATTTT. Its protein is CSVEPGQNTDTQYF. The rearrangement joins TRBV29-1 to TRBJ2-3; 7 nucleotides line up with TRBD1. V lost 6 bases to trimming and J lost 2 bases; unmatched junction nucleotides: 8. The germline V gene has CDR1 SQVTM and CDR2 ANQGSEA. The CDR3 covers 14 residues.

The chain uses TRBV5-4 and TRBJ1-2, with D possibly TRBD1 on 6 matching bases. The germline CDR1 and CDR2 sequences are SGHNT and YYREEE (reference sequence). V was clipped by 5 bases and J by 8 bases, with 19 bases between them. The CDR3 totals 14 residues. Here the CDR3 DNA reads TGTGCCAGCAGTACGCGGGACACAGAATCCGGCTACACCTTC. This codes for CASSTRDTESGYTF. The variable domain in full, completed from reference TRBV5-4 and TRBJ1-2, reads ETGVTQSPTHLIKTRGQQVTLRCSSQSGHNTVSWYQQALGQGPQFIFQYYREEENGRGNFPPRFSGLQFPNYSSELNVNALELDDSALYLCASSTRDTESGYTFGSGTRLTVV.

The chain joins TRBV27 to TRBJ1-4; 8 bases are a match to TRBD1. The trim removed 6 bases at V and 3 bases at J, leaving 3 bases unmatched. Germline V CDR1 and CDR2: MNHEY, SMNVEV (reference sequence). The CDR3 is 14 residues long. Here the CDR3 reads CASSRDRSNEKLFF. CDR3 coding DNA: TGTGCCAGCAGCCGGGACAGGTCTAATGAAAAACTGTTTTTT.

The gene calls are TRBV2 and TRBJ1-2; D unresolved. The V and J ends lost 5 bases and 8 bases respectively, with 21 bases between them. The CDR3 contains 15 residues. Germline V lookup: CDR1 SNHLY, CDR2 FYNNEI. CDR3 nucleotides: TGTGCCAGCAGTCGGGGTTCCCTAGCTGGCGGAGGCTACACCTTC. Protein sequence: CASSRGSLAGGGYTF.